The rows below give T cell receptor beta chains drawn from one sample of a study of beta chain features in type 1 diabetes. Profiling relied on immunoSEQ multiplex PCR, and the TCRdb table lists in-frame clones only, not all of them. This repertoire shows 200,000 to 250,000 clones, approximately 11% found once; its top ten account for over 1%. Source material: central memory CD4+ T cells from blood. These receptors all stem from a young man in good health. Both conserved end residues are part of each CDR3. The D gene is left open where the match is weak. Expanded clones get a size class; other rows say once, few or many, or leave the size out.

v_gene	d_gene	abundance	j_gene	CDR3nt	CDR3aa
TRBV19	TRBD1	NA	TRBJ2-1	TGTGCCAGTAGTAGTAGGGACAGGGACAATGAGCAGTTCTTC	CASSSRDRDNEQFF
TRBV30	TRBD2	NA	TRBJ2-7	TGTGCCTGGAGTGAGACTAGCGGGAGGAATAAGCAGTACTTC	CAWSETSGRNKQYF
TRBV30	NA	NA	TRBJ1-1	TGTGCCTGGAGTGATAATCCAGCCTGGAACACTGAAGCTTTCTTT	CAWSDNPAWNTEAFF
TRBV27	NA	NA	TRBJ2-3	TGTGCCAGCAAAGGGTATACGCAGTATTTT	CASKGYTQYF
TRBV9	TRBD2	many	TRBJ2-3	TGTGCCAGCAGCCGTAAACTAGCGGGAGGGCCGAGCTCAGGGGCAGATACGCAGTATTTT	CASSRKLAGGPSSGADTQYF
TRBV7-2	NA	NA	TRBJ1-1	TGTGCCAGCAGCTTAAGCGGAGTGAACACTGAAGCTTTCTTT	CASSLSGVNTEAFF
TRBV10-3	TRBD1	NA	TRBJ1-1	TGTGCCATCAGTCCGGGACAGTCGAACACTGAAGCTTTCTTT	CAISPGQSNTEAFF
TRBV14	NA	few	TRBJ2-3	TGTGCCAGCAGCCAAGATCGGCGCGATACGCAGTATTTT	CASSQDRRDTQYF
TRBV30	NA	NA	TRBJ2-1	TGTGCCTGGAGTGCATACGGTTCTGCGGGCTACAATGAGCAGTTCTTC	CAWSAYGSAGYNEQFF
TRBV15	NA	few	TRBJ1-4	TGTGCCACCAGCAGAGTTGGCAGGGAGTATGGTGAAAAACTGTTTTTT	CATSRVGREYGEKLFF
TRBV4-1	NA	once	TRBJ2-1	TGCGCCTGCAGCCAGGGCCTTGACTTAGCGGTGTACAATGAGCAGTTCTTC	CACSQGLDLAVYNEQFF
TRBV15	TRBD1	many	TRBJ1-5	TGTGCCACCAGCAGGTTGTGGGGACAGGGCCAACAGCCCCAGCATTTT	CATSRLWGQGQQPQHF
TRBV25-1	NA	NA	TRBJ1-5	TGTGCCAGCAGTGAATGGGGCAATCAGCCCCAGCATTTT	CASSEWGNQPQHF
TRBV29-1	TRBD1	NA	TRBJ1-1	TGCAGCGCCAGGACAGGACTGAACACTGAAGCTTTCTTT	CSARTGLNTEAFF
TRBV30	NA	many	TRBJ2-3	TGTGCCTGGAGCGTCGGGCGTCTAGGCACAGATACGCAGTATTTT	CAWSVGRLGTDTQYF
TRBV2	NA	NA	TRBJ1-5	TGTGCCAGCAGTGAGTCGGGGCGGCCCCAGCATTTT	CASSESGRPQHF
TRBV5-1	NA	NA	TRBJ2-3	TGCGCCAGCAGCTTGGCCGGAAACGGGCCAGATACGCAGTATTTT	CASSLAGNGPDTQYF
TRBV30	NA	NA	TRBJ1-2	TGTGCCTGGAGCGCCACAACTAACTATGGCTACACCTTC	CAWSATTNYGYTF
TRBV2	NA	many	TRBJ2-5	TGTGCCAGCAGTGATAACCGGGATGGGGAGACCCAGTACTTC	CASSDNRDGETQYF
TRBV28	NA	NA	TRBJ1-1	TGTGCCAGCAGTCTCCAGAGGGCTGAAGCTTTCTTT	CASSLQRAEAFF
TRBV4-3	TRBD1	NA	TRBJ1-1	TGCGCCAGCAGCCACTTAGACAGGGACACTGAAGCTTTCTTT	CASSHLDRDTEAFF
TRBV2	NA	NA	TRBJ1-2	TGTGCCAGCAGTGCGGAGTTTGGAGCTATTGGCTACACCTTC	CASSAEFGAIGYTF
TRBV7-8	NA	many	TRBJ2-3	TGTGCCAGCAGCCCGCGAGGCGGGGGCACAGATACGCAGTATTTT	CASSPRGGGTDTQYF
TRBV19	NA	many	TRBJ2-7	TGTGCCAGTAGTATAGTACGAGCCCCTTCCTACGAGCAGTACTTC	CASSIVRAPSYEQYF
TRBV5-4	TRBD2	NA	TRBJ2-3	TGTGCCAGCAGCCTACCCCTTGATAGCGGGGGTGATACGCAGTATTTT	CASSLPLDSGGDTQYF
TRBV7-9	NA	NA	TRBJ2-3	TGTGCCAGCAGCTTACCCCCAGGGGATACGCAGTATTTT	CASSLPPGDTQYF
TRBV4-1	NA	NA	TRBJ2-5	TGCGCCAGCAGCCAAGCTCTGAGGGAGACCCAGTACTTC	CASSQALRETQYF